Listed below are T cell receptor beta chains from one sample, sequenced in a study of cytomegalovirus exposure and HLA in healthy donors. Some clones are missing from TCRdb's copy, which holds only in-frame ones; the method was immunoSEQ multiplex PCR. The sample gives roughly 140,000 clones, about 75% of which show up once; less than 2% is in the top ten. The sample taken for sequencing was PBMCs. The source is a woman under 40 in good health and CMV-seronegative. CDR3s include the opening cysteine and the closing phenylalanine or tryptophan. Each record gives: clone size, D gene, J gene, V gene, CDR3 DNA, CDR3 protein. D genes are given only for firm matches. Not every row has a clone size; where given, it reads once, few, many or a size class.

NA | NA | TRBJ1-4 | TRBV2 | TGTGCCAGCACCACAAGACAGTCGGTAAATGAAAAACTGTTTTTT | CASTTRQSVNEKLFF
NA | NA | TRBJ1-1 | TRBV5-4 | TGTGCCAGCAGCTTGAGGACAGCTTACACTGAAGCTTTCTTT | CASSLRTAYTEAFF
NA | NA | TRBJ2-7 | TRBV9 | TGTGCCAGCAGCCCCGACTCCTTTGAGAGGTCCTACGAGCAGTACTTC | CASSPDSFERSYEQYF
NA | NA | TRBJ1-2 | TRBV9 | TGTGCCAGCAGCGTAGGTGCAGGGGTGAATGGCTACACCTTC | CASSVGAGVNGYTF
NA | NA | TRBJ2-5 | TRBV5-4 | TGTGCCAGCAGCTTGGACCAGCGGCAAGAGACCCAGTACTTC | CASSLDQRQETQYF
NA | NA | TRBJ2-1 | TRBV29-1 | TGCAGCGTTGAGGGCGTCAGCTCCTACAATGAGCAGTTCTTC | CSVEGVSSYNEQFF
once | TRBD2 | TRBJ2-1 | TRBV18 | TGTGCCAGCTCACCACCGGGGACTAGCGGCCGCAATGAGCAGTTCTTC | CASSPPGTSGRNEQFF
NA | TRBD1 | TRBJ1-3 | TRBV11-2 | TGTGCCAGCAGCTTAAACCGCCCAGGGGGATCTGGAAACACCATATATTTT | CASSLNRPGGSGNTIYF
NA | TRBD2 | TRBJ2-5 | TRBV9 | TGTGCCAGCAGCCCCCCTGGGCGGGGGGGCGGGGAGACCCAGTACTTC | CASSPPGRGGGETQYF
NA | NA | TRBJ2-1 | TRBV15 | TGTGCCACGGGCCCCCCCTACAATGAGCAGTTCTTC | CATGPPYNEQFF
NA | NA | TRBJ2-7 | TRBV5-4 | TGTGCCAGCAGCGTTAGCGACCTACTTGACGACGAGCAGTACTTC | CASSVSDLLDDEQYF
once | NA | TRBJ1-5 | TRBV28 | TGTGCCAGCAGCGCCGAACAGGGATCGGTCAATCAGCCCCAGCATTTT | CASSAEQGSVNQPQHF
NA | NA | TRBJ1-1 | TRBV5-1 | TGCGCCAGCAGCTTGAGGGGGGGTGCGGAGAACACTGAAGCTTTCTTT | CASSLRGGAENTEAFF
once | NA | TRBJ2-3 | TRBV29-1 | TGCAGCGCTATAGACAGGACAGATACGCAGTATTTT | CSAIDRTDTQYF
NA | NA | TRBJ1-2 | TRBV5-1 | TGCGCCAGCAGCTTGGAAGGACAGCACCTCGCTAACTATGGCTACACCTTC | CASSLEGQHLANYGYTF
NA | NA | TRBJ1-5 | TRBV6-5 | TGTGCCAGCAGTCCGTGGGAGGGACAGCCCCAGCATTTT | CASSPWEGQPQHF
NA | TRBD1 | TRBJ1-6 | TRBV19 | TGTGCCAGTAGTCTAAGGAGTGTTGGGGACAGGGCTGAGACCCTCCACTTT | CASSLRSVGDRAETLHF
NA | NA | TRBJ1-6 | TRBV2 | TGTGCCAGCAGTCCTGGCAGCGTCTATAATTCACCCCTCCACTTT | CASSPGSVYNSPLHF
NA | TRBD1 | TRBJ1-5 | TRBV19 | TGTGCCAGTACCGAGGACAGGGGGCTAGGTCAGCCCCAGCATTTT | CASTEDRGLGQPQHF
NA | TRBD1 | TRBJ1-2 | TRBV28 | TGTGCCAGCAGGGGGACAGGGAGCGGCTACACCTTC | CASRGTGSGYTF
NA | NA | TRBJ2-5 | TRBV6-6 | TGTGCCAGCAGTTACTCCCCAGAGGGGGATCGGGAGACCCAGTACTTC | CASSYSPEGDRETQYF
NA | NA | TRBJ2-7 | TRBV6-1 | TGTGCCAGCACCCCATCGGGGAGGTTGAGGGAGCAGTACTTC | CASTPSGRLREQYF
NA | NA | TRBJ1-1 | TRBV1 | TGCACCAGCAGCCAAGAGCGGACACCGAACACTGAAGCTTTCTTT | CTSSQERTPNTEAFF
NA | TRBD1 | TRBJ1-2 | TRBV5-6 | TGTGCCAGCAGCCCACCCTCGCGAAGGGGGCGTCTCAGCTATGGCTACACCTTC | CASSPPSRRGRLSYGYTF
NA | NA | TRBJ1-4 | TRBV5-1 | TGCGCCAGCAGCTTGGGACAGCTTAATGAAAAACTGTTTTTT | CASSLGQLNEKLFF
NA | NA | TRBJ1-6 | TRBV7-9 | TGTGCCAGCAGCTTGCCAGGGCTCCGATCACCCCTCCACTTT | CASSLPGLRSPLHF
many | TRBD1 | TRBJ2-7 | TRBV6-1 | TGTGCCAGCAGTAATGACAGGGGAGGCTACGAGCAGTACTTC | CASSNDRGGYEQYF
NA | NA | TRBJ1-6 | TRBV12-5 | TGTGCTAGTGGTTCCCCGTGGGACACCGCCCTTTCACCCCTCCACTTT | CASGSPWDTALSPLHF
NA | TRBD1 | TRBJ1-3 | TRBV5-1 | TGCGCCAGCACCCCCGAGGGGGCCTCTGGAAACACCATATATTTT | CASTPEGASGNTIYF
NA | TRBD1 | TRBJ2-1 | TRBV5-1 | TGCGCCAGCAGCTTAGGGGGACAGGGGGGTAATAATGAGCAGTTCTTC | CASSLGGQGGNNEQFF
NA | NA | TRBJ1-1 | TRBV29-1 | TGCAGCGTTGAGCTTTCGGGGGATACTGAAGCTTTCTTT | CSVELSGDTEAFF
NA | NA | TRBJ2-5 | TRBV4-1 | TGCGCCAGCAGCCATCCTACGCTCCAAGAGACCCAGTACTTC | CASSHPTLQETQYF
NA | NA | TRBJ2-3 | TRBV6-1 | TGTGCCAGCAGTAAACAGCAATCTAGCACAGATACGCAGTATTTT | CASSKQQSSTDTQYF
NA | NA | TRBJ2-5 | TRBV5-1 | TGCGCCACCTCTCCCACGCGGTCAGAGACCCAGTACTTC | CATSPTRSETQYF
NA | TRBD2 | TRBJ2-3 | TRBV28 | TGTGCCAGCAGTTTGGGACTAGCGGGGGGGCAGACAGATACGCAGTATTTT | CASSLGLAGGQTDTQYF
NA | NA | TRBJ1-3 | TRBV5-4 | TGTGCCAGCAGCTTGAAGCACTCTGGAAACACCATATATTTT | CASSLKHSGNTIYF
NA | NA | TRBJ2-3 | TRBV7-2 | TGTGCCAGCAGCCGACGAGGTGGCGGCTATAGCACAGATACGCAGTATTTT | CASSRRGGGYSTDTQYF
NA | TRBD1 | TRBJ2-7 | TRBV5-8 | TGTGCCAGCAGCCTGCGGACAGGGGTTAATGTCTACGAGCAGTACTTC | CASSLRTGVNVYEQYF
NA | NA | TRBJ1-1 | TRBV9 | TGTGCCAGCAGCGTAGAGGGGGGGTGGAACACTGAAGCTTTCTTT | CASSVEGGWNTEAFF
NA | NA | TRBJ1-1 | TRBV10-3 | TGTGCCATCAGCGATCAGACAGTTGAAGCTTTCTTT | CAISDQTVEAFF
few | NA | TRBJ1-2 | TRBV28 | TGTGCCACCGGGGGACCACCTAACTATGGCTACACCTTC | CATGGPPNYGYTF
NA | NA | TRBJ1-2 | TRBV5-4 | TGTGCCAGCAGCCGCGGGGCCTCCTATGGCTACACCTTC | CASSRGASYGYTF
NA | NA | TRBJ1-1 | TRBV19 | TGTGCCAGTAGTCCCCCCGGTCTGAACACTGAAGCTTTCTTT | CASSPPGLNTEAFF
NA | NA | TRBJ2-1 | TRBV5-1 | TGCGCCAGCAGCTTGGGGCCCTTTTACAATGAGCAGTTCTTC | CASSLGPFYNEQFF
NA | NA | TRBJ1-2 | TRBV5-1 | TGCGCCAGCAGCCAAGGGACTACCGGATATGGCTACACCTTC | CASSQGTTGYGYTF
few | TRBD2 | TRBJ2-3 | TRBV9 | TGTGCCAGCAGCTGGGCGGGGGGGCTCGCAGATACGCAGTATTTT | CASSWAGGLADTQYF
NA | NA | TRBJ1-2 | TRBV30 | TGTGCCTGGACGAACTCCTATGGCTACACCTTC | CAWTNSYGYTF
NA | NA | TRBJ2-1 | TRBV29-1 | TGCAGCGTTGATCTCAGTGTATCCTACAATGAGCAGTTCTTC | CSVDLSVSYNEQFF
NA | NA | TRBJ1-2 | TRBV7-9 | TGTGCCAGCAGCACCCAGGGGTTGGACTATGGCTACACCTTC | CASSTQGLDYGYTF
NA | NA | TRBJ1-5 | TRBV11-2 | TGTGCCAGCAGCTTGACAGACAATCAGCCCCAGCATTTT | CASSLTDNQPQHF